The clone carrying this T cell receptor (beta chain) was recorded only once. Its antigen is unidentified. The data belong to a study of cytomegalovirus exposure and HLA in healthy donors. Study-wide findings and caveats: Rarity held for most TCR sequences, but there were some public TCRs that occurred in many donors. A missense variant in DCLRE1C was later tied to TCR beta V- and J-gene trimming.

The ends were cut back, 5 bases at V and 3 bases at J, with 10 bases in the middle. CDR3 size: 13 residues. Germline assignment: CDR1 LNHDA and CDR2 SQIVND (reference sequence). PCR primers comprised 60 Vbeta and 13 Jbeta primers. Some clones are missing from TCRdb's copy, which holds only in-frame ones; the method was immunoSEQ multiplex PCR. The table includes roughly 120,000 clones, approximately 80% detected once. Specimen: PBMCs. This chain links TRBV19 with TRBJ2-5; D is unresolved. This sequence originates from a man in his forties or fifties in good health and CMV-seronegative. The CDR3 loop reads CASSFWSEETQYF. The CDR3 DNA reads as TGTGCCAGTAGTTTCTGGAGTGAAGAGACCCAGTACTTC.